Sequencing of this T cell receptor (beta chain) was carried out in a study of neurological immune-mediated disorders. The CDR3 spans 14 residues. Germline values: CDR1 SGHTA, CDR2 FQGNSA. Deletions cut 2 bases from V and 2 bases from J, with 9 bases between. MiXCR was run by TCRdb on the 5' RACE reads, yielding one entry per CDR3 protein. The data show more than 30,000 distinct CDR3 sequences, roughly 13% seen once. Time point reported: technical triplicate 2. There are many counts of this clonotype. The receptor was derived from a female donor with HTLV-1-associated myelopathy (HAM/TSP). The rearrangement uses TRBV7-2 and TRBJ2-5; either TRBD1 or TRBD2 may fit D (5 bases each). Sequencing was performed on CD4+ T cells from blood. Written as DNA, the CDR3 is TGTGCCAGCAGCTTATCGGGGCCGCAAGAGACCCAGTACTTC. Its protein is CASSLSGPQETQYF.